Following are 8 T cell receptor beta chains from one sample sequenced in a study of vaccination and CD4 T cells after COVID-19. Sequencing of DNA taken from cultured CD4+ T cells relied on the Oncomine TCR Beta short-read assay. MiXCR, run by TCRdb on the PCR reads, gives a single entry per CDR3 protein. The sample has about 11,000 distinct CDR3 sequences, around a third seen once. These TCRs are of unknown antigen specificity. The treatment was: roughly 10-day PBMC culture with coronavirus spike peptide pools or control peptides (ViraFEST assay). The sequences come from CD4+ T cells from blood, cultured in vitro, collected after SARS-CoV-2 vaccination. The receptors come from a human donor who had recovered from COVID-19.

This sequence joins TRBV29-1 and TRBJ2-3; 8 bases are a match to TRBD1. V gave up 3 bases and J gave up 4 bases; unmatched junction bases: 0. This CDR3 is built from 12 residues. Germline assignment: CDR1 SQVTM and CDR2 ANQGSEA. The CDR3 loop reads CSVEGQADTQYF. In DNA, the CDR3 is TGCAGCGTTGAGGGACAGGCAGATACGCAGTATTTT.

This clonotype was counted between two and nine times. The chain employs TRBV7-3 and TRBJ2-3, with D possibly TRBD1 on 5 matching bases. V was clipped by 1 base and J by 6 bases, with 11 bases between them. Germline CDR1 reads SGHTA; CDR2 reads FQGTGA. This CDR3 has 14 amino acids. CDR3 sequence: CASSLKGLWDTQYF. CDR3 DNA sequence: TGTGCCAGCAGCTTAAAGGGGCTCTGGGATACGCAGTATTTT.

This clonotype was counted between two and nine times. The V gene is TRBV6-2 or TRBV6-3, the J gene TRBJ2-4, with D possibly TRBD1 on 6 matching bases. Germline CDR1 and CDR2: MNHEY and SVGEGT. Trimming removed 4 bases from V and 10 bases from J, with 17 bases in between. The CDR3 is 14 residues long. DNA for the CDR3: TGTGCCAGCAGTTCTAATGCAGGGGCGGGTATTCAGTACTTC. Its translation: CASSSNAGAGIQYF.

This clonotype is medium-sized. The chain combines TRBV6-5 with TRBJ1-2, with D unclear. Germline-derived CDR1 and CDR2 are MNHEY and SVGAGI. The CDR3 runs 12 residues. Trimming removed 3 bases from V and 7 bases from J, with 9 bases in between. CDR3: CASSYHNGGYTF. In DNA, the CDR3 is TGTGCCAGCAGTTATCACAACGGTGGCTACACCTTC.

This chain joins TRBV7-9 and TRBJ2-7; D uncertain. This CDR3 has 15 residues. The germline V and J ends were trimmed by 5 bases and 6 bases, with 20 bases remaining between them. Per germline, CDR1 SEHNR and CDR2 FQNEAQ (reference sequence). CDR3 sequence (DNA): TGTGCCAGCAGCCGACGGACCCAAACTGGGCTCGAGCAGTACTTC. Translation gives CASSRRTQTGLEQYF.

This clonotype was seen more than once but under ten times. V and J are TRBV18 and TRBJ2-3; D gene unclear. The CDR3 is 14 amino acids. Germline CDR1 is KGHSH and CDR2 is LQKENI. V was cut by 2 bases and J by 5 bases, with 11 bases left in between. The CDR3 reads CASSPSRQGDTQYF. The CDR3 DNA sequence: TGTGCCAGCTCACCATCGCGTCAAGGAGATACGCAGTATTTT.

The rearrangement uses TRBV25-1 and TRBJ2-2; D not resolved. V was cut by 5 bases and J by 7 bases, with 2 bases left in between. The CDR3 has 10 residues. Germline V gene sequence: CDR1 MGHDK, CDR2 SYGVNS. CDR3 nucleotides: TGTGCCAGCAGTTTCGGGGAGCTGTTTTTT. As protein: CASSFGELFF.

This clonotype was observed a handful of times. The CDR3 nucleotides read TGTGCCAGCAGCACTAACCCCGGAGCCGAACACCGCACTGAAGCTTTCTTT. It encodes CASSTNPGAEHRTEAFF. This rearrangement joins TRBV28 to TRBJ1-1, with no clear D. V lost 6 bases and J lost 4, with 24 bases in between. CDR1 and CDR2 from the germline V gene are MDHEN and SYDVKM. CDR3 length equals 17 residues.